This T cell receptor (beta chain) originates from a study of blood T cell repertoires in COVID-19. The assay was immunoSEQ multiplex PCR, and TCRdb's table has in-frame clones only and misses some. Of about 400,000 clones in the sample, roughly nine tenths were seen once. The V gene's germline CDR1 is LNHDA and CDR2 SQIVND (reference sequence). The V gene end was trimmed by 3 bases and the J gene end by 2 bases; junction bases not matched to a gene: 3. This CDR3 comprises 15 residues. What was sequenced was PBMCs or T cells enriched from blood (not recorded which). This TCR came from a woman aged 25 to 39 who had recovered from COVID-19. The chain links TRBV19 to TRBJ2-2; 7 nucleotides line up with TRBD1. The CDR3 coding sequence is TGTGCCAGTAGTATGGGACAGCCAAACACCGGGGAGCTGTTTTTT. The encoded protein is CASSMGQPNTGELFF. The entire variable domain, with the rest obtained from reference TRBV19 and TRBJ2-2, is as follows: DGGITQSPKYLFRKEGQNVTLSCEQNLNHDAMYWYRQDPGQGLRLIYYSQIVNDFQKGDIAEGYSVSREKKESFPLTVTSAQKNPTAFYLCASSMGQPNTGELFFGEGSRLTVL.